This paragraph reports one TCR beta chain. Its antigen is currently not known. Base qualities are missing; no much larger clone stands one base away. The receptor library was made with 5' RACE. The sequencer was an Illumina HiSeq 2500. A second roughly 6 to 12 cycle PCR used a sample-barcoded 5' primer and a J-beta primer mix. Each TCR beta cDNA molecule received a unique molecular identifier from a template-switch 5' adaptor carrying 12 random nucleotides. Each sample yielded at least 2.5 million CDR3-containing paired-end reads. First-strand cDNA synthesis was performed from all RNA using the Mint cDNA synthesis kit, with priming by a TRBC-specific oligonucleotide. After uracil-DNA glycosylase treatment, a first 18-cycle PCR used universal primers M1SS and BC2_uni_R on all cDNA. From the authors' description of their analysis: For normalization, 1 million high-quality reads, each with a distinct molecular identifier, were randomly selected from each sample. Reads sharing molecular identifiers were discarded rather than binned into consensus sequences. CDR3 identification, clonotype clustering and error correction used MiTCR with a Q25 quality threshold and the strictest error-elimination algorithm. Lower-bound total TCR beta diversity was estimated with a nonparametric unseen species model using Euler transformation. Using fastp at Q25 and MiXCR, TCRdb reprocessed the public reads and kept productive beta chains. Records with the same CDR3 protein are collapsed into one entry carrying the most frequent genes and DNA. In this record, the V and J calls reflect TCRdb's handling and not the investigators' own analysis. The sample data list about 940,000 distinct CDR3 sequences, and under 50% of these were observed just once. In total, the top ten clones hold about an eighth of the sample.

The donors were 40 or so Caucasian individuals from Russia, aged 6 to 90 years, who were systemically healthy. Around 10 milliliters of peripheral blood were collected from each donor into EDTA-treated Vacutainer tubes. Ficoll-Paque density-gradient centrifugation was used to isolate PBMCs, with at least 7 million per sample. Total RNA, at least 6 micrograms per sample, was extracted from PBMCs with Trizol reagent. For every donor, an aliquot of PBMCs went through flow cytometry to measure the percentages of naive CD45RAhigh/CD27high T cells. This sample was taken from a study of blood T cells in healthy people across ages (dated by TCRdb to about 2015). In terms of the full investigation: Template switching captured roughly one uniquely barcoded TCR beta cDNA molecule per two T cells in model experiments. Age-related changes in TCR beta repertoire diversity were measured in the study by deep sequencing normalized with unique cDNA molecular identifiers. Four age groups were formed from the donors: young (average 16 years), middle-aged (approximately 39), aged (approximately 60) and long-lived (approximately 78). Donors of different ages were randomly distributed across sequencing lanes to avoid experimental bias. The study analyzed two additional independent replicas of 1 million unique cDNA reads from the same blood draw for two donors, one aged 18 to 30 and one aged 80 or older. What the authors observed across the whole study: Estimates of total diversity from one million sequenced T cells were regarded as lower bounds and underestimates. Observed TCR beta diversity per million T cells fell roughly linearly with age, and a significant reduction was already apparent by age about 36. Because donor CMV infection status was unknown, age-related changes in expanded clonotypes were potentially confounded. Because profiling used bulk unsorted PBMCs, naive and antigen-experienced compartments could not be compared conclusively. There was a strong correlation between observed TCR beta diversity and the percentage of naive T cells measured by flow cytometry. The long-lived group showed more naive CD4+ T cells, fewer expanded clones and increased TCR diversity than the aged group, suggesting age selection.

CDR1 SGHRS and CDR2 YFSETQ are derived from the germline V gene. The CDR3 runs 16 residues from the cysteine to the phenylalanine. Only the CDR3 DNA stays, 48 bases, in frame from base 1. V drops 0 bases and J drops 1 base, leaving 12 bases in between. This TCR derives from a man aged 25 to 40 in good health. The rearranged segments are TRBV5-1 and TRBJ2-3, with a weak D call of TRBD2 (5 bases match). The sequencing input was blood. The CDR3 loop reads CASSLEYGDGTDTQYF. The bases are TGCGCCAGCAGCTTGGAGTACGGGGATGGCACAGATACGCAGTATTTT.